This T cell receptor beta chain was sequenced in a study of T-cell memory formation after mild COVID-19. TCRdb re-derived calls from the 5' RACE reads in MiXCR, one entry per CDR3 protein. The table lists over 60,000 distinct CDR3 sequences, around 17% of them singletons. The V and J ends lost 8 bases and 6 bases, in that order; junction bases with no gene match: 3. Germline V gene data show CDR1 as LNHNV and CDR2 as YYDKDF (reference sequence). The CDR3 is 13 residues long. Findings and caveats of the study: From day 15 to 85, contracting clones were balanced between CD4 and CD8, whereas later expanders leaned toward CD4+. Second-wave clones with a day 37 peak had unconfirmed SARS-CoV-2 specificity. The finding that pre-infection memory included some responding clones suggested that cross-reactive memory joined.

The sample holds a few counts of this clonotype. Its target is unknown. The material sequenced was PBMCs or a T cell subset sorted from them (not recorded which). This sequence was found in an adult woman who had mild COVID-19 (a few samples of this study predate the infection). Cell type and time point are not known. The chain recombines TRBV15 with TRBJ2-1; 11 nucleotides match TRBD2. The CDR3 spells CATGTSGTNEQFF. The DNA of the CDR3 is TGTGCCACCGGGACTAGCGGCACCAATGAGCAGTTCTTC.